The 25 T cell receptor beta chains below were found in one sample sequenced in a study of tissue T cells after allogeneic stem cell transplantation. Here immunoSEQ multiplex PCR was the method, and the copy in TCRdb shows in-frame clones only, minus some. The sample lists tens of thousands of clones, nearly 75% occurring once. Material for sequencing was sorted cells pooled from one or two spleens. The receptors originated from a pool of C57BL/6 mice in good health.

A few counts support this clone. Mouse gene names apply. The sequenced CDR3 bases are TGTGCCAGCGGTGGGACAGTCAACCAGGCTCCGCTT. Translation gives CASGGTVNQAPL. The entire CDR3 protein is CASGGTVNQAPLF. V is TRBV13-2 and J is TRBJ1-5; D is perhaps TRBD1 (6 bases). With the read ending 1 residue before the CDR3 end, the germline J gene is used to fill in that end. This CDR3 is 13 amino acids long. In germline, CDR1 is NNHNN, CDR2 SYGAGS (reference sequence). The V and J ends lost 3 bases and 3 bases respectively, with 7 bases between them.

The sample holds a few counts of this clone. The listed genes are named as in mouse. Read data end 1 residue before the CDR3 end; the end is taken from the germline J gene. The genes are TRBV26 and TRBJ1-4; 8 bases map to TRBD1. Germline V gene lookup returns CDR1 KGHPV and CDR2 FQNQEV (reference sequence). The CDR3 sequence is 15 residues long. J lost 4 bases, V lost 4 bases, and 5 bases had no gene match. CDR3 DNA (partial): TGTGCCAGCAGTCGGTGGGACAGGAACAACGAAAGATTATTT. As protein: CASSRWDRNNERLF. The entire CDR3 sequence reads CASSRWDRNNERLFF.

The sample holds one count of this clone. Each gene name is a mouse one. The sequence runs out 1 residue before the end of the CDR3; the remainder is reconstructed from the germline J gene. The gene calls are TRBV3 and TRBJ2-5, with D uncertain. The CDR3 is 12 residues long. Per the germline V gene, CDR1 is SNHLY and CDR2 is FYNGKV (reference sequence). Trimming removed 1 base at V and 5 bases at J, with 4 bases between. CDR3 loop: CASSLGADTQYF. CDR3 bases read: TGTGCCAGCAGCTTAGGGGCAGACACCCAGTAC.

This clone was counted only a few times. Mouse germline and gene names are used. Sequencing ends 1 residue short of the CDR3 end; the germline J gene provides the rest. The chain recombines TRBV13-3 with TRBJ2-7; 9 bases fit TRBD1. Germline V gives CDR1 NNHDY, CDR2 SYVADS. The CDR3 is 14 amino acids. The ends lost 3 bases at V and 4 bases at J; junction bases unmatched: 5. The part of the CDR3 DNA that was read is TGTGCCAGCAGTGTTCCGGGACAGGGTTATGAACAGTAC. It translates to CASSVPGQGYEQY. The full CDR3 protein reads CASSVPGQGYEQYF.

Worth noting for this clone: Gene names are mouse gene names. The CDR3 sequence is CASRRDWGDYEQYF. CDR3 DNA (partial): TGTGCCAGCAGACGGGACTGGGGGGACTATGAACAGTAC. The V call is TRBV15, the J call TRBJ2-7; 12 bases are shared with TRBD2. The CDR3 end lies 1 residue beyond the end of the read and is filled in from the germline J gene. V shed 6 bases and J 3 bases; nucleotides not matched to a gene: 3. The CDR3 length is 14 residues. Germline-derived CDR1 and CDR2 are SGHND and FRSKSL.

Comment on this clone: The genes and germline here are from mouse. The CDR3 goes on 1 residue after the read ends, and that part is filled in from the germline J gene. The J gene is TRBJ1-1, the V gene TRBV31; TRBD1 aligns across 10 bases. Germline V gene sequence: CDR1 GKSSPN, CDR2 SITVG. The length of the CDR3 is 14 residues. Trimming took 1 base from V and 3 from J; bases not matched to a gene: 2. Here the CDR3 reads CAWSPGTGDTEVFF. CDR3 DNA (partial): TGTGCCTGGAGTCCCGGGACAGGGGACACAGAAGTCTTC.

This clone has a handful of counts. The listed genes are named as in mouse. Read sequence stops 1 residue before the CDR3 end, and the germline J gene provides the missing end. The chain carries TRBV15 and TRBJ2-2, with TRBD1 matching over 11 bases. Trimming took 6 bases from V and 2 from J; bases not matched to a gene: 2. CDR3 length: 15 residues. Germline values: CDR1 SGHND, CDR2 FRSKSL. The CDR3 is CASSRTGGNTGQLYF. The CDR3 DNA, read in part, is TGTGCCAGCAGCCGGACAGGGGGCAACACCGGGCAGCTCTAC.

The table lists this clone with a few counts. The germline and genes are mouse ones. Read coverage stops 1 residue before the CDR3 terminus; the germline J gene supplies the remainder. V and J are TRBV15 and TRBJ2-7; D unresolved. The CDR3 has 13 residues. V was pared by 3 bases and J by 0 bases, with 6 bases between. Germline V gene sequence: CDR1 SGHND, CDR2 FRSKSL. The sequenced part of the CDR3 DNA is TGTGCCAGCAGTTTGAGGAGCTCCTATGAACAGTAC. Protein sequence: CASSLRSSYEQY. From start to end, the CDR3 is CASSLRSSYEQYF.

Concerning this clone: The genes and germline here are from mouse. The read gets to within 1 residue of the CDR3 end, and the germline J gene fills in the rest. The J gene is TRBJ1-4, the V gene TRBV29; maybe TRBD1 (6 bases). Trimming removed 6 bases from V and 4 bases from J, with 6 bases in between. Germline-derived CDR1 and CDR2 are MSHET and SYDVDS. This CDR3 is 12 amino acids long. CDR3 protein: CASRTGNERLFF. The CDR3 DNA, read in part, is TGTGCTAGCAGGACAGGCAACGAAAGATTATTT.

Details on this clone: The gene names given are mouse names. Different DNA sequences within this sample yield the same CDR3. This CDR3 reads CASSDRGGQNTLYF. CDR3 bases read: TGTGCCAGCAGTGATAGGGGGGGACAAAACACCTTGTAC. This chain joins TRBV13-1 and TRBJ2-4, with D possibly being TRBD2 (7 bases). The read falls 1 residue short of the CDR3 end, and the missing part is taken from the germline J gene. Germline CDR1 is NSHNY and CDR2 is SYGAGN. Trimming shortened V by 1 base and J by 3 bases, and 9 bases separated the two germline ends. The CDR3 is made up of 14 amino acids.

Remarks on this clone: Here the gene names and germline are mouse. The read gets to within 1 residue of the CDR3 end, and the germline J gene fills in the rest. The chain links TRBV13-3 to TRBJ1-3; a possible D gene is TRBD1 (5 bases). The V gene lost 0 bases and the J gene lost 0 bases, with 10 bases spanning the gap. Germline V gene data show CDR1 as NNHDY and CDR2 as SYVADS. CDR3 length equals 16 residues. CDR3 residues: CASSDAGKISGNTLYF. CDR3 bases read: TGTGCCAGCAGTGATGCAGGGAAAATTTCTGGAAATACGCTCTAT.

On this clone: Gene names are mouse gene names. The sequence runs out 1 residue before the end of the CDR3; the remainder is reconstructed from the germline J gene. The chain has TRBV15 and TRBJ2-7; no definite D call. CDR1 and CDR2 from the germline V gene are SGHND and FRSKSL. CDR3 length: 14 residues. V lost 1 base to trimming and J lost 1 base, with 8 bases between them. CDR3 region: CASSLEAESYEQYF. The sequenced CDR3 bases are TGTGCCAGCAGTTTAGAGGCAGAGTCCTATGAACAGTAC.

On this clone: Gene names are mouse gene names. The DNA read from the CDR3 is TGTGCCAGCAGCCAAACGGGGGCCCCAGAAGTCTTC. This sequence encodes CASSQTGAPEVF. The whole CDR3 reads CASSQTGAPEVFF. The chain combines TRBV5 with TRBJ1-1; possibly TRBD1 for D (6 bases). The read ends 1 residue early relative to the CDR3; the germline J gene fills the gap. V was clipped by 2 bases and J by 6 bases, with 10 bases between them. Germline assignment: CDR1 LGHNA and CDR2 YNLKQL (reference sequence). The CDR3 is 13 residues long.

In the case of this clone: Any gene name here is a mouse gene name. From the germline J gene comes the end of the CDR3, since the read stops 1 residue before it. The chain employs TRBV29 and TRBJ2-7; D may be TRBD1 (5 bases). The CDR3 sequence is 12 residues long. The V end was cut by 3 bases, the J end by 4 bases, with 7 bases between. In germline, CDR1 is MSHET, CDR2 SYDVDS. The CDR3 loop is CASSFKGYEQYF. Partial CDR3 DNA: TGTGCTAGCAGTTTTAAGGGGTATGAACAGTAC.

A note on this clone: All gene names here are mouse names. The CDR3 goes on 1 residue after the read ends, and that part is filled in from the germline J gene. The chain couples TRBV1 to TRBJ2-1; 8 bases fit TRBD2. Germline V gene sequence: CDR1 NSQYPW, CDR2 LRSPGD (reference sequence). The V gene end was trimmed by 1 base and the J gene end by 2 bases; junction bases not matched to a gene: 1. The CDR3 is 15 residues long. The covered CDR3 bases are TGCACCTGCAGTGCAGTCTGGGGGGACTATGCTGAGCAGTTC. Encoded protein: CTCSAVWGDYAEQF. The CDR3 in its entirety is CTCSAVWGDYAEQFF.

In the case of this clone: Gene and germline names: mouse. The missing CDR3 end, 1 residue past where the read stops, is filled in from the germline J gene. The chain couples TRBV1 to TRBJ1-1, with 7 bases identical to TRBD1. The CDR3 sequence is 15 residues long. Germline loops: CDR1 NSQYPW, CDR2 LRSPGD (reference sequence). J was trimmed by 4 bases and V by 0 bases; bases with no gene match: 5. CDR3 protein: CTCSADAGGGTEVFF. The sequenced CDR3 bases are TGCACCTGCAGTGCAGATGCAGGGGGAGGCACAGAAGTCTTC.

This clone was observed once. Gene and germline names: mouse. CDR3 sequence: CASSRQGRQDTQYF. CDR3 DNA, as far as it was read: TGTGCCAGCAGTCGGCAGGGAAGGCAAGACACCCAGTAC. The V call is TRBV26, the J call TRBJ2-5, with a weak D call TRBD1 (5 bases). The read ends 1 residue early relative to the CDR3; the germline J gene fills the gap. Trimming left V 4 bases short and J 3 bases short, with 11 bases between. Germline V gene data show CDR1 as KGHPV and CDR2 as FQNQEV (reference sequence). CDR3 length: 14 amino acids.

On this clone itself: All gene names here are mouse names. The CDR3 is cut off 1 residue early in the read; its end comes from the germline J gene. The chain is built from TRBV13-2 and TRBJ2-3; D might be TRBD1 (5 bases). V gave up 0 bases and J gave up 3 bases, with 8 bases separating them. This CDR3 contains 14 residues. The V gene's germline CDR1 is NNHNN and CDR2 SYGAGS (reference sequence). CDR3 DNA, as far as it was read: TGTGCCAGCGGTGATGAGGGGTGGGCAGAAACGCTGTAT. This codes for CASGDEGWAETLY. The entire CDR3 protein is CASGDEGWAETLYF.

Of note for this clone: Germline and genes: mouse. From the germline J gene comes the end of the CDR3, since the read stops 1 residue before it. This chain joins TRBV29 and TRBJ2-5, with a tentative D call TRBD1 (5 bases). This CDR3 comprises 15 residues. Germline V lookup: CDR1 MSHET, CDR2 SYDVDS. Trimming took off 5 bases at V and 0 bases at J, with 12 bases between the two ends. CDR3 bases read: TGTGCTAGCAGTCTGGACAACAATAACCAAGACACCCAGTAC. Translating it yields CASSLDNNNQDTQY. The whole CDR3 sequence reads CASSLDNNNQDTQYF.

As regards this clone: The germline and genes are mouse ones. Read coverage stops 1 residue before the CDR3 terminus; the germline J gene supplies the remainder. This chain uses TRBV19 with TRBJ2-7, with TRBD2 identical over 10 bases. The trim removed 6 bases at V and 4 bases at J, leaving 7 bases unmatched. In germline, CDR1 is FNHDT, CDR2 SITEND (reference sequence). The CDR3 sequence is 14 residues long. CDR3 amino acids: CASTPGTGAYEQYF. The CDR3 bases that were read are TGTGCCAGCACCCCCGGGACTGGGGCTTATGAACAGTAC.

With regard to this clone: A much bigger clone sits one base away, suggesting this may be a read error. Gene names are mouse gene names. The DNA ends 1 residue before the CDR3 does, and the rest of the CDR3 is filled in from the germline J gene. The chain has TRBV4 and TRBJ2-7; D gene unclear. CDR1 is LGHDT, CDR2 YNNKQL, per germline (reference sequence). Trimming removed 4 bases from V and 0 bases from J, with 4 bases in between. This CDR3 contains 12 residues. This CDR3 reads CASSSSSYEQYF. The CDR3 bases that were read are TGTGCCAGCAGCTCGAGCTCCTATGAACAGTAC.

With regard to this clone: The germline and genes are mouse ones. The DNA ends 1 residue before the CDR3 does, and the rest of the CDR3 is filled in from the germline J gene. V usage is TRBV3 and J usage is TRBJ1-3; no definite D call. The CDR3 runs to 14 residues. Germline CDR1 reads SNHLY; CDR2 reads FYNGKV (reference sequence). V lost 0 bases and J 1 base, leaving 4 bases between the germline ends. Partial CDR3 DNA: TGTGCCAGCAGCTTAGCACAATCTGGAAATACGCTCTAT. Translation gives CASSLAQSGNTLY. The whole CDR3 is CASSLAQSGNTLYF.

Of note for this clone: Gene names refer to mouse genes. The read terminates 1 residue ahead of where the CDR3 ends, so the germline J gene completes it. V and J are TRBV5 and TRBJ2-5; 9 nucleotides align to TRBD2. Trimming took 4 bases from V and 4 from J; bases not matched to a gene: 3. The CDR3 consists of 14 residues. Germline V gene sequence: CDR1 LGHNA, CDR2 YNLKQL (reference sequence). The CDR3: CASSLNWGEDTQYF. Partial CDR3 DNA: TGTGCCAGCAGCCTCAACTGGGGGGAAGACACCCAGTAC.

As for this clone: Mouse gene names apply. The missing CDR3 end, 1 residue past where the read stops, is filled in from the germline J gene. The V gene is TRBV13-3, the J gene TRBJ2-1; D is ambiguous. From germline, CDR1 is NNHDY and CDR2 SYVADS. The V gene lost 2 bases and the J gene lost 3 bases, with 3 bases spanning the gap. There are 12 residues in the CDR3. The part of the CDR3 DNA that was read is TGTGCCAGCAGTGAGTCCTATGCTGAGCAGTTC. Residues: CASSESYAEQF. The whole CDR3 protein is CASSESYAEQFF.

With regard to this clone: Gene labels here are mouse ones. The CDR3 end is not reached by the read, which stops 1 residue before it; the germline J gene fills it in. The V and J genes are TRBV13-2 and TRBJ1-4; the D gene is possibly TRBD1 (6 bases). Looked up from germline, CDR1 is NNHNN and CDR2 is SYGAGS (reference sequence). V lost 5 bases to trimming and J lost 0 bases, with 8 bases between them. The length of the CDR3 is 14 residues. Partial CDR3 DNA: TGTGCCAGCGGGGGGACAATTTCCAACGAAAGATTATTT. Amino acids: CASGGTISNERLF. The full CDR3 protein reads CASGGTISNERLFF.